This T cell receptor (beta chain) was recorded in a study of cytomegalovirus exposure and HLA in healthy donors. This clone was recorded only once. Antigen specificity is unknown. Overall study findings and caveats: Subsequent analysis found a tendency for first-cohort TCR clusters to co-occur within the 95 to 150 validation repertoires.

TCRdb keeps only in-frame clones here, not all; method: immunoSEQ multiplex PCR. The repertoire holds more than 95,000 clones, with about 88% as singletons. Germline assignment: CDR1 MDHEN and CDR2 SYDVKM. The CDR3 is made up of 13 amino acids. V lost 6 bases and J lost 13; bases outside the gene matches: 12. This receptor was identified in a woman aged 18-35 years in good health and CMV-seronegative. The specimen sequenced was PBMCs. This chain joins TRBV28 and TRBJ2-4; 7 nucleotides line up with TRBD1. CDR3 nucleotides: TGTGCCAGCAGCTCCGGGACAGCCCACGTGCAGTACTTC. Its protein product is CASSSGTAHVQYF. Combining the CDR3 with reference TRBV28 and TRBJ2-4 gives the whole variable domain DVKVTQSSRYLVKRTGEKVFLECVQDMDHENMFWYRQDPGLGLRLIYFSYDVKMKEKGDIPEGYSVSREKKERFSLILESASTNQTSMYLCASSSGTAHVQYFGAGTRLSVL.